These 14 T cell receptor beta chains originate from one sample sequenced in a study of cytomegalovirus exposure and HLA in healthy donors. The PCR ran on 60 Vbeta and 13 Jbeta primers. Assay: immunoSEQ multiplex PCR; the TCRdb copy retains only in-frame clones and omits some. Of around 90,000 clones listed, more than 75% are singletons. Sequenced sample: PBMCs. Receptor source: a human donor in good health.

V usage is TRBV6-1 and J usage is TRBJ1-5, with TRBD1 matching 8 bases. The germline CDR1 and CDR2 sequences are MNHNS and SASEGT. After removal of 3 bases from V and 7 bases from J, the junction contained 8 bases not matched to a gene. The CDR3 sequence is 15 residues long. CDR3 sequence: CASSETQGAGQPQHF. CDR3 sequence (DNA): TGTGCCAGCAGTGAGACCCAGGGGGCAGGGCAGCCCCAGCATTTT.

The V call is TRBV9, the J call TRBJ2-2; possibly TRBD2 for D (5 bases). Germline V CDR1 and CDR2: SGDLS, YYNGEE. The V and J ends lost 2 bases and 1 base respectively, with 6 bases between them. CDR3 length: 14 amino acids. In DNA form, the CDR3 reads TGTGCCAGCAGCGTCCGGGGGAACACCGGGGAGCTGTTTTTT. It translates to CASSVRGNTGELFF.

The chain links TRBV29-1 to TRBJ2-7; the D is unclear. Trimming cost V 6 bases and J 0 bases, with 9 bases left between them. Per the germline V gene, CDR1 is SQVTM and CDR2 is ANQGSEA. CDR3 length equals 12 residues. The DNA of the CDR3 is TGCAGCGTGAAAACGGGCTCCTACGAGCAGTACTTC. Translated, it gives CSVKTGSYEQYF.

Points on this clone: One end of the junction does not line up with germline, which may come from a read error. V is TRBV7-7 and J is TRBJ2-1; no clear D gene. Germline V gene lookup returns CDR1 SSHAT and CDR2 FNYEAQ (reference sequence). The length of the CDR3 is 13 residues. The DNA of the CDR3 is TGTGCTAGCAGCCAAACAGAGTACAATGAGCAGTTCTTC. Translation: CASSQTEYNEQFF.

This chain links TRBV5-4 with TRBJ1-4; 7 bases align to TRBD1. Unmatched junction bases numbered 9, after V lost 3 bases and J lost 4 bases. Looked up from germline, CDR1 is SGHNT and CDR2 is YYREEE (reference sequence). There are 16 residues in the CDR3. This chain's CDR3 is CASSSGTAFDNEKLFF. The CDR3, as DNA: TGTGCCAGCAGCTCCGGGACAGCGTTTGATAATGAAAAACTGTTTTTT. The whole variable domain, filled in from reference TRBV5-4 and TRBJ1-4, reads ETGVTQSPTHLIKTRGQQVTLRCSSQSGHNTVSWYQQALGQGPQFIFQYYREEENGRGNFPPRFSGLQFPNYSSELNVNALELDDSALYLCASSSGTAFDNEKLFFGSGTQLSVL.

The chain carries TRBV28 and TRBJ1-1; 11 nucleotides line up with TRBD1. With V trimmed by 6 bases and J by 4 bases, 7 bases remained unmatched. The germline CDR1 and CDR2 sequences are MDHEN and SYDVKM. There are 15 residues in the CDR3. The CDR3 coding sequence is TGTGCCAGCAGGCATTCCGGGACAGGGGGCACTGAAGCTTTCTTT. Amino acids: CASRHSGTGGTEAFF.

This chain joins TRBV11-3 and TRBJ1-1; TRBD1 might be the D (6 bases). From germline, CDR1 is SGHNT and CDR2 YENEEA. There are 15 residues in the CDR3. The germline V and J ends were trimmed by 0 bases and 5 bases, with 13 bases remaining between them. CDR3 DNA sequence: TGTGCCAGCAGCTTAGATACAGGGCCGGGAACTGAAGCTTTCTTT. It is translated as CASSLDTGPGTEAFF.

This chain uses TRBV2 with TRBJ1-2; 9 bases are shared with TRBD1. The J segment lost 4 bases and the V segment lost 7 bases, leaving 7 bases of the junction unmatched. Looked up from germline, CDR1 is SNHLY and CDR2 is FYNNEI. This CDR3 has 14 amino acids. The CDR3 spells CASTPDRGGYGYTF. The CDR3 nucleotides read TGTGCCAGCACCCCGGACAGGGGAGGCTATGGCTACACCTTC.

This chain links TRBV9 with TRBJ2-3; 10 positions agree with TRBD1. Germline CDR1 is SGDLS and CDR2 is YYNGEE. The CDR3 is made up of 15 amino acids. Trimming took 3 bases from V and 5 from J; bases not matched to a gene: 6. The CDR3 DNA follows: TGTGCCAGCAGCGCCCGACAGGGGGCTGGAGATACGCAGTATTTT. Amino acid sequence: CASSARQGAGDTQYF.

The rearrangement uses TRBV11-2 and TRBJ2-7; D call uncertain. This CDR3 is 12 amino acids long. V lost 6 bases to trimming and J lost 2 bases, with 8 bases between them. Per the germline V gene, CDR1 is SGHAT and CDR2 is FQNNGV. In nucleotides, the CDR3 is TGTGCCAGCAGGAATAGCCCCTACGAGCAGTACTTC. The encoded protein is CASRNSPYEQYF.

The CDR3 DNA reads as TGTGCCAGCAGTTTGAACTTGGGACAGGGCACTAACTATGGCTACACCTTC. Encoded protein: CASSLNLGQGTNYGYTF. The V gene is TRBV28, the J gene TRBJ1-2; TRBD1 matches 9 bases. The germline V gene encodes CDR1 MDHEN and CDR2 SYDVKM. The CDR3 extends over 17 amino acids. The J segment lost 0 bases and the V segment lost 3 bases, leaving 8 bases of the junction unmatched.

As DNA, the CDR3 is TGTGCCAGCAGCCCTAGAGCGAACACCGGGGAGCTGTTTTTT. It translates to CASSPRANTGELFF. This rearrangement joins TRBV7-9 to TRBJ2-2; unclear D gene. From germline, CDR1 is SEHNR and CDR2 FQNEAQ (reference sequence). This CDR3 has 14 amino acids. V lost 5 bases and J lost 0, with 7 bases in between.

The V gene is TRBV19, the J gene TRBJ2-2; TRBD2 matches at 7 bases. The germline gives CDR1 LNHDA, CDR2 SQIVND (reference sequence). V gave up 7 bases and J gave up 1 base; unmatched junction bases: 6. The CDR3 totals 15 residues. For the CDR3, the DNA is TGTGCCAGTAATTTGCTAGCGGAGAACACCGGGGAGCTGTTTTTT. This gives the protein CASNLLAENTGELFF.

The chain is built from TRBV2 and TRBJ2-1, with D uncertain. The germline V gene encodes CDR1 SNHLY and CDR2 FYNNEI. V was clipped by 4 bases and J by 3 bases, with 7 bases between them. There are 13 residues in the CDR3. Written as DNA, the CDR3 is TGTGCCAGCAGTGTCGACAACTACAATGAGCAGTTCTTC. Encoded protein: CASSVDNYNEQFF.